This TCR beta chain was retrieved from a study of cytomegalovirus exposure and HLA in healthy donors. Study-level findings and limits: Cytomegalovirus association was assigned to over 150 TCR beta chains. The majority of TCR sequences were rare, yet some public TCRs appeared in many donors.

Sequencing used immunoSEQ multiplex PCR; TCRdb keeps in-frame clones, though not all of them. The sample includes about 130,000 clones, about nine tenths of them seen just once. The donors were part of the roughly 120-subject validation cohort, which stood apart from the roughly 680-subject first cohort. CDR3 length: 13 amino acids. Deletions cut 0 bases from V and 6 bases from J, with 8 bases between. Germline V lookup: CDR1 MGHRA, CDR2 YSYEKL. For this clone: Its matching antigen is unknown.

The chain employs TRBV4-1 and TRBJ1-1; D is uncertain. The source of this sequence is a man younger than 40 in good health and CMV-seronegative. Input material: PBMCs. CDR3 nucleotides: TGCGCCAGCAGCCAAGAAACGGCGGCTGAAGCTTTCTTT. Translating gives CASSQETAAEAFF.